Following are 10 T cell receptor beta chains from one sample sequenced in a study of blood T cell repertoires in COVID-19. TCRdb's table, derived via immunoSEQ multiplex PCR, lists solely in-frame clones and lacks some. This table holds 400,000 or so clones, around nine tenths found once. The source material was peripheral blood. These receptor sequences come from a human donor in a cohort sampled during active COVID-19.

The chain couples TRBV11-2 to TRBJ2-3; TRBD2 might be the D (6 bases). The CDR3 is 15 residues long. The V gene lost 1 base and the J gene lost 2 bases, with 10 bases spanning the gap. Germline V gene sequence: CDR1 SGHAT, CDR2 FQNNGV. The CDR3 is CASSLGRGNTDTQYF. As DNA, the CDR3 is TGTGCCAGCAGCTTAGGGAGGGGAAACACAGATACGCAGTATTTT. Drawing the rest from reference TRBV11-2 and TRBJ2-3, the complete variable domain is EAGVAQSPRYKIIEKRQSVAFWCNPISGHATLYWYQQILGQGPKLLIQFQNNGVVDDSQLPKDRFSAERLKGVDSTLKIQPAKLEDSAVYLCASSLGRGNTDTQYFGPGTRLTVL.

A single count supports this clone. The rearrangement joins TRBV5-1 to TRBJ2-7, with TRBD1 matching over 10 bases. The length of the CDR3 is 15 residues. The trim removed 4 bases at V and 4 bases at J, leaving 8 bases unmatched. The germline V gene encodes CDR1 SGHRS and CDR2 YFSETQ. CDR3 coding DNA: TGCGCCAGCAGCCCGACAGGGGGCGTAACATACGAGCAGTACTTC. Translation: CASSPTGGVTYEQYF.

The V gene is TRBV29-1, the J gene TRBJ1-2; D is possibly TRBD1 (6 bases). CDR1 is SQVTM, CDR2 ANQGSEA, per germline. The CDR3 totals 13 residues. V was clipped by 6 bases and J by 6 bases, with 17 bases between them. In DNA, the CDR3 is TGCAGCGTGGGGGAGGGACACTCGAATGGCTACACCTTC. This translates into CSVGEGHSNGYTF.

This clone has more than one count but fewer than ten. The chain recombines TRBV6-6 with TRBJ2-2, with D perhaps matching TRBD1 (6 bases). This CDR3 has 13 amino acids. In germline, CDR1 is MNHNY, CDR2 SVGAGI (reference sequence). Trimming cost V 6 bases and J 6 bases, with 11 bases left between them. The CDR3 region has the DNA TGTGCCAGCAGACGTACAGGGCCCGGGGAGCTGTTTTTT. Translating gives CASRRTGPGELFF.

V is TRBV2 and J is TRBJ1-1; D call uncertain. This CDR3 region has 14 residues. The germline gives CDR1 SNHLY, CDR2 FYNNEI. V lost 5 bases, J lost 4 bases, and 14 bases lay in between. The chain's CDR3 is CASSPDLLSTEAFF. CDR3 nucleotides: TGTGCCAGCAGTCCTGATCTTTTGAGCACTGAAGCTTTCTTT.

This clone was counted once. This chain joins TRBV3-1 (or the pseudogene TRBV3-2) and TRBJ1-1, with D possibly being TRBD1 (5 bases). The V gene lost 0 bases and the J gene lost 10 bases, with 15 bases spanning the gap. CDR3 length equals 14 residues. Germline lookup yields CDR1 LGHDT and CDR2 YNNKEL (reference sequence). As DNA, the CDR3 is TGTGCCAGCAGCCAAGAGGGACTCCGCTTGGGAGCTTTCTTT. It specifies CASSQEGLRLGAFF.

This clone was counted once. The rearrangement uses TRBV6-4 and TRBJ1-1; 9 positions match TRBD1. V shed 6 bases, J shed 5 bases, and the junction held 7 bases outside the gene matches. Germline V gene lookup returns CDR1 MRHNA and CDR2 SNTAGT. The CDR3 totals 14 residues. CDR3 bases: TGTGCCAGCAGGTCCGGGACAGGGAGGACTGAAGCTTTCTTT. The encoded protein is CASRSGTGRTEAFF.

The rearrangement joins TRBV3-1 (or the pseudogene TRBV3-2) to TRBJ1-2; perhaps TRBD1 as D (5 bases). V shed 0 bases and J shed 8 bases, with 16 bases lying between them. Germline V gives CDR1 LGHDT, CDR2 YNNKEL (reference sequence). This CDR3 spans 15 amino acids. CDR3 nucleotides: TGTGCCAGCAGCCAAGATGGTGGGCAGGGAGGCGGCTACACCTTC. Encoded protein: CASSQDGGQGGGYTF.

The chain recombines TRBV4-2 with TRBJ1-1, with TRBD1 matching 7 bases. The CDR3 sequence is 14 residues long. The J segment lost 1 base and the V segment lost 5 bases, leaving 4 bases of the junction unmatched. Germline V gene lookup returns CDR1 LGHNA and CDR2 YNFKEQ. In nucleotides, the CDR3 is TGTGCCAGCAGCACCCGGGACAGGAACACTGAAGCTTTCTTT. Amino acid sequence: CASSTRDRNTEAFF.

V and J are TRBV7-2 and TRBJ2-5; 9 nucleotides line up with TRBD1. There are 14 residues in the CDR3. The germline CDR1 and CDR2 sequences are SGHTA and FQGNSA. Germline trimming cut 6 bases from V and 3 bases from J; bases unmatched to any gene: 5. CDR3 nucleotide sequence: TGTGCCAGCAGTCCTACAGGGGGCGAAGAGACCCAGTACTTC. Residues: CASSPTGGEETQYF.